The text below deals with one TCR beta chain. Its antigen is currently unknown. Germline V gene sequence: CDR1 SEHNR, CDR2 FQNEAQ (reference sequence). With 3 bases clipped from V and 5 bases from J, the junction kept 9 bases outside the gene matches. This CDR3 is 15 amino acids long. This sample was included in a study of multiple sclerosis patients with progressive multifocal leukoencephalopathy. Time point denoted: approximately 12 months of natalizumab therapy. This was a survey-level run. Spiked into each PCR were synthetic inline TR CDR3 controls of all V-J pairings. The table came from immunoSEQ multiplex PCR; TCRdb's copy has only in-frame clones and leaves some out. The sample consists of about 28,000 clones, 90% of them appearing once. Study observations and caveats: Most PML patients had lower entropy, suggesting less diverse TRB repertoires.

The sequence came from a human donor with multiple sclerosis. Sequenced material: PBMCs, taken from a patient treated with natalizumab. The chain carries TRBV7-9 and TRBJ1-2; the match to TRBD1 covers 7 bases. CDR3 in amino acids: CASSLARGIGYGYTF. Written as DNA, the CDR3 is TGTGCCAGCAGCTTGGCCAGGGGGATCGGGTATGGCTACACCTTC.